A selection of T cell receptor beta chains follows, all from one sample in a study of blood T cell repertoires in COVID-19. This table comes from immunoSEQ multiplex PCR, and its TCRdb copy is limited to in-frame clones, with some not included. Among around 320,000 clones listed, about nine tenths were seen once. Sequenced: peripheral blood. Receptors originate from a man in his late teens or twenties with active or convalescent COVID-19. CDR3s include the opening cysteine and the closing phenylalanine or tryptophan. Fields, in order: V gene, clone size, CDR3 length, J gene, D gene, CDR3 protein, CDR3 DNA. The D gene is left open where the match is weak. Clone size, where shown, is once, few, many, or a class for clones that have expanded.

TRBV28,-,15,TRBJ1-1,TRBD1,CASSFQQGVNTEAFF,TGTGCCAGCAGTTTTCAGCAGGGGGTAAACACTGAAGCTTTCTTT
TRBV6-5,few,13,TRBJ1-2,-,CASSPREGYGYTF,TGTGCCAGCAGCCCCAGGGAAGGCTATGGCTACACCTTC
TRBV10-3,-,19,TRBJ2-5,-,CAISSRAIPGAGFGETQYF,TGTGCCATCAGTTCCCGCGCAATTCCGGGAGCAGGATTTGGGGAGACCCAGTACTTC
TRBV6-6,-,13,TRBJ2-7,TRBD1,CASSGTGGHEQYF,TGTGCCAGCAGCGGGACAGGGGGCCACGAGCAGTACTTC
TRBV19,-,17,TRBJ2-7,TRBD1,CASSATFPGQGVHKQYF,TGTGCCAGTAGTGCCACATTTCCGGGACAGGGGGTGCACAAGCAGTACTTC
TRBV2,few,13,TRBJ2-7,-,CASVGHDLLEQYF,TGTGCCAGCGTGGGACACGATTTACTCGAGCAGTACTTC
TRBV12-5,-,17,TRBJ1-5,-,CASGLVLYEYSNQPQHF,TGTGCTAGTGGTTTGGTATTGTACGAGTATAGCAATCAGCCCCAGCATTTT
TRBV9,-,14,TRBJ1-1,TRBD1,CASSESTGGTEAFF,TGTGCCAGCAGCGAGTCGACAGGGGGCACTGAAGCTTTCTTT
TRBV6-2/TRBV6-3,-,15,TRBJ1-6,-,CASSYSPGGYSPLHF,TGTGCCAGCAGTTACTCCCCCGGGGGGTATTCACCCCTCCACTTT
TRBV9,-,17,TRBJ1-3,TRBD1,CASSAGPGQGTGNTIYF,TGTGCCAGCAGCGCCGGCCCCGGACAGGGGACTGGAAACACCATATATTTT
TRBV27,-,12,TRBJ1-5,TRBD1,CASGQGGQPQHF,TGTGCCAGCGGACAGGGAGGCCAGCCCCAGCATTTT
TRBV7-9,-,13,TRBJ1-6,-,CASSLRGQGVFRF,TGTGCCAGCAGCTTAAGGGGTCAGGGTGTTTTCCGGTTT
TRBV11-3,-,15,TRBJ2-4,-,CASSLAAGPEFIQYF,TGTGCCAGCAGCTTAGCGGCAGGGCCGGAATTCATTCAGTACTTC
TRBV24-1,once,16,TRBJ2-1,TRBD2,CATSDLWTSGNNEQFF,TGTGCCACCAGTGATTTATGGACTAGCGGGAACAATGAGCAGTTCTTC
TRBV9,-,14,TRBJ2-3,-,CASSVAGNTDTQYF,TGTGCCAGCAGCGTAGCCGGGAACACAGATACGCAGTATTTT
TRBV10-2,few,11,TRBJ2-7,-,CASRTDYEQYF,TGCGCCAGTCGGACAGACTACGAGCAGTACTTC
TRBV5-1,-,12,TRBJ2-7,TRBD1,CASKAGGNEQYF,TGCGCCAGCAAAGCAGGGGGTAACGAGCAGTACTTC
TRBV2,-,12,TRBJ1-1,-,CASSQGLAEAFF,TGTGCCAGCAGCCAGGGACTCGCTGAAGCTTTCTTT
TRBV18,-,13,TRBJ2-1,TRBD2,CASSRGRENEQFF,TGTGCCAGCTCACGCGGGAGGGAAAATGAGCAGTTCTTC
TRBV18,-,14,TRBJ1-4,-,CASSQTDSNEKLFF,TGTGCCAGCTCACAGACAGACAGTAATGAAAAACTGTTTTTT
TRBV7-9,once,15,TRBJ2-2,-,CASSLWDLDTGELFF,TGTGCCAGCAGCTTATGGGACTTAGACACCGGGGAGCTGTTTTTT
TRBV28,-,15,TRBJ2-7,TRBD1,CASSLRGQYPYEQYF,TGTGCCAGCAGTTTAAGGGGACAGTATCCCTACGAGCAGTACTTC
TRBV2,few,13,TRBJ1-4,-,CASSGMPNEKLFF,TGTGCCAGCAGCGGGATGCCAAATGAAAAACTGTTTTTT
TRBV7-9,-,12,TRBJ2-7,-,CASSGQVYEQYF,TGTGCCAGCTCTGGTCAGGTCTACGAGCAGTACTTC
TRBV9,-,16,TRBJ2-5,TRBD2,CASSVRLAGIQETQYF,TGTGCCAGCAGCGTAAGACTAGCGGGGATTCAAGAGACCCAGTACTTC
TRBV15,-,17,TRBJ1-1,TRBD1,CATSRDRGRKGETEAFF,TGTGCCACCAGCAGGGACAGGGGGCGAAAGGGGGAAACTGAAGCTTTCTTT
TRBV6-1,-,17,TRBJ2-1,TRBD1,CASSEGRQGSSYNEQFF,TGTGCCAGCAGTGAAGGACGACAGGGAAGCTCCTACAATGAGCAGTTCTTC
TRBV6-1,-,15,TRBJ1-4,-,CASSEALRLAEKLFF,TGTGCCAGCAGTGAAGCGCTCAGGTTGGCTGAAAAACTGTTTTTT
TRBV15,once,19,TRBJ1-5,-,CATSRDIGKGGGSNQPQHF,TGTGCCACCAGCAGAGATATAGGGAAGGGAGGGGGTAGCAATCAGCCCCAGCATTTT
TRBV15,-,16,TRBJ1-4,-,CATSRVGVATNEKLFF,TGTGCCACCAGCAGAGTTGGCGTAGCGACTAATGAAAAACTGTTTTTT
TRBV6-1,-,16,TRBJ1-3,TRBD1,CASSEVRQGKGNTIYF,TGTGCCAGCAGTGAAGTCAGACAGGGAAAAGGAAACACCATATATTTT
TRBV23-1,once,14,TRBJ2-7,-,CASSQPTGSYEQYF,TGCGCCAGCAGTCAACCGACCGGGAGCTACGAGCAGTACTTC
TRBV6-5,few,13,TRBJ1-1,-,CASSYGRATEAFF,TGTGCCAGCAGTTACGGGAGGGCCACTGAAGCTTTCTTT
TRBV9,-,14,TRBJ1-1,-,CASSVDYRGTEAFF,TGTGCCAGCAGCGTAGACTATCGGGGCACTGAAGCTTTCTTT
TRBV7-6,few,16,TRBJ2-3,TRBD2,CASSNGLAGDTDTQYF,TGTGCCAGCAGCAACGGACTAGCGGGAGACACAGATACGCAGTATTTT
TRBV7-9,-,16,TRBJ1-1,-,CASSARWWEGTTEAFF,TGTGCCAGCAGCGCCAGGTGGTGGGAGGGAACCACTGAAGCTTTCTTT
TRBV28,few,14,TRBJ2-2,-,CASRPKRWTGELFF,TGTGCCAGCAGACCGAAGAGGTGGACCGGGGAGCTGTTTTTT
TRBV9,-,13,TRBJ2-1,TRBD1,CASSALQGNEQFF,TGTGCCAGCAGCGCCTTACAGGGGAATGAGCAGTTCTTC
TRBV6-2/TRBV6-3,-,15,TRBJ1-1,-,CASSSPQKMNTEAFF,TGTGCCAGCAGTTCCCCACAGAAGATGAACACTGAAGCTTTCTTT
TRBV28,-,17,TRBJ2-3,TRBD2,CASSLLIPSGRPDTQYF,TGTGCCAGCAGTTTATTGATTCCCAGCGGGAGACCAGATACGCAGTATTTT
TRBV5-1,-,14,TRBJ1-2,-,CASSLYRDDYGYTF,TGCGCCAGCAGCTTGTACAGGGACGACTATGGCTACACCTTC